The 22 T cell receptor beta chains below all came from one sample that was sequenced in a study of monozygotic twins with inflammatory bowel disease. Each CDR3 protein gets one entry in TCRdb, which reprocessed the 5' RACE reads and gives no DNA. The sample has more than 95,000 distinct CDR3 sequences. Sequencing was carried out using blood. These receptor sequences come from a human donor with ulcerative colitis or Crohn's disease, or a healthy co-twin of an affected twin (not recorded which).

The gene calls are TRBV7-9 and TRBJ2-1. Germline V CDR1 and CDR2: SEHNR, FQNEAQ (reference sequence). CDR3 length: 15 residues. The CDR3 reads CASSSMGTWSDEQFF.

The V and J genes are TRBV7-2 and TRBJ1-2; the D call of TRBD1 rests on TCRdb alone, since no DNA is present to check it. CDR1 is SGHTA, CDR2 FQGNSA, per germline. There are 15 residues in the CDR3. The CDR3 is CASSRRDRANYGYTF. Full variable domain (missing parts from reference TRBV7-2 and TRBJ1-2): GAGVSQSPSNKVTEKGKDVELRCDPISGHTALYWYRQSLGQGLEFLIYFQGNSAPDKSGLPSDRFSAERTGGSVSTLTIQRTQQEDSAVYLCASSRRDRANYGYTFGSGTRLTVV.

V usage is TRBV7-2 and J usage is TRBJ1-5. CDR1 and CDR2 (germline): SGHTA, FQGNSA. The CDR3 covers 13 residues. CDR3 loop: CASSLVLNQPQHF.

The chain recombines TRBV6-1 with TRBJ2-7; the D gene TCRdb calls, TRBD2, cannot be checked with no DNA. The CDR3 runs to 15 residues. The germline CDR1 and CDR2 sequences are MNHNS and SASEGT. The CDR3: CASRRRGNLDYEQYF.

The rearrangement uses TRBV19 and TRBJ1-5; TCRdb returns TRBD1, unconfirmable since there is no DNA. The CDR3 loop spans 15 amino acids. Germline CDR1 and CDR2: LNHDA and SQIVND (reference sequence). The chain's CDR3 is CASRTDGRVHQPQHF.

The V and J genes are TRBV20-1 and TRBJ2-7; TCRdb lists TRBD1, though no DNA is available to test this call. CDR1 and CDR2 from the germline V gene are DFQATT and SNEGSKA (reference sequence). This CDR3 is built from 13 residues. CDR3 loop: CSATGQGPYEQYF.

The chain couples TRBV30 to TRBJ2-4; TCRdb selects TRBD2, and the lack of DNA leaves this call unchecked. Germline CDR1 is GTSNPN and CDR2 is SVGIG (reference sequence). This CDR3 region has 16 residues. The CDR3 protein is CAWSIAGSGAKNIQYF.

The V gene is TRBV7-2, the J gene TRBJ1-2; TCRdb names TRBD1, which stays unverified in the absence of DNA. In germline, CDR1 is SGHTA, CDR2 FQGNSA. This CDR3 region has 13 residues. The CDR3 spells CASSTTGASGYTF.

The chain combines TRBV18 with TRBJ2-1; TCRdb designates TRBD2, a call that cannot be tested without DNA. CDR3 length equals 14 residues. From germline, CDR1 is KGHSH and CDR2 LQKENI. CDR3 sequence reads: CASSPLAGGNEQFF.

The chain recombines TRBV3-1 with TRBJ1-4; checking the TCRdb D call of TRBD1 is not possible without DNA. Per the germline V gene, CDR1 is LGHDT and CDR2 is YNNKEL (reference sequence). This CDR3 region has 16 residues. This chain's CDR3 is CASSSGDGAYNEKPFF.

The chain links TRBV6-2 or TRBV6-3 to TRBJ2-1; TCRdb calls TRBD2, which cannot be checked without DNA. CDR1 is MNHEY and CDR2 is SVGEGT in the germline V gene. This CDR3 region has 15 residues. CDR3 sequence: CASKSSGTRVEEQFF.

This CDR3 reads CAVGVFGNEQYF. The chain couples TRBV10-3 to TRBJ2-7; TCRdb's D gene call, TRBD1, goes unchecked for lack of DNA. Germline V CDR1 and CDR2: ENHRY, SYGVKD. The CDR3 contains 12 residues.

This CDR3 is CASSSWGDQPQHF. The chain joins TRBV6-2 or TRBV6-3 to TRBJ1-5; lacking DNA, the TRBD1 call made by TCRdb goes unchecked. The CDR3 length is 13 residues. From germline, CDR1 is MNHEY and CDR2 SVGEGT.

The chain recombines TRBV7-9 with TRBJ2-1. Germline CDR1 is SEHNR and CDR2 is FQNEAQ (reference sequence). The CDR3 loop spans 12 amino acids. CDR3 sequence reads: CASSLALYEQFF.

The chain couples TRBV5-1 to TRBJ2-3; TCRdb designates TRBD2, a call that cannot be tested without DNA. Germline CDR1 and CDR2: SGHRS and YFSETQ. The CDR3 has 16 residues. CDR3 loop: CASSPGNSGVYDTQYF.

This chain connects TRBV18 to TRBJ2-7. Per germline, CDR1 KGHSH and CDR2 LQKENI. This CDR3 is built from 14 residues. Here the CDR3 reads CASSRTGGSYEQYF.

The chain combines TRBV10-3 with TRBJ2-1; as DNA is missing, the TRBD2 call by TCRdb cannot be tested. The CDR3 length is 15 residues. Germline CDR1 is ENHRY and CDR2 is SYGVKD. CDR3 in amino acids: CATAGTSGSYNEQFF.

V and J are TRBV6-2 or TRBV6-3 and TRBJ1-5; TCRdb lists TRBD1, though no DNA is available to test this call. Germline assignment: CDR1 MNHEY and CDR2 SVGEGT. The CDR3 is 15 residues long. The CDR3 sequence: CASGEPGQSNQPQHF.

V usage is TRBV5-1 and J usage is TRBJ2-2. Germline-derived CDR1 and CDR2 are SGHRS and YFSETQ. The CDR3 is 14 residues long. The CDR3 spells CASSSDGNTGELFF. Full variable domain (outside the CDR3, taken from reference TRBV5-1 and TRBJ2-2): KAGVTQTPRYLIKTRGQQVTLSCSPISGHRSVSWYQQTPGQGLQFLFEYFSETQRNKGNFPGRFSGRQFSNSRSEMNVSTLELGDSALYLCASSSDGNTGELFFGEGSRLTVL.

This chain joins TRBV12-3 or TRBV12-4 and TRBJ2-3; with no DNA, the TCRdb D assignment of TRBD1 cannot be verified. The CDR3 runs 12 residues. Here the CDR3 reads CASRGVTDTQYF.

The rearrangement uses TRBV5-6 and TRBJ2-5; checking the TCRdb D call of TRBD1 is not possible without DNA. This CDR3 is 14 amino acids long. Per germline, CDR1 SGHDT and CDR2 YYEEEE. CDR3 residues: CASSLSRDQETQYF.

The chain joins TRBV7-2 to TRBJ1-1; TCRdb proposes TRBD1, but this gene call is untestable without DNA. This CDR3 contains 14 residues. CDR1 is SGHTA, CDR2 FQGNSA, per germline. CDR3 sequence reads: CASSQHQGAAEAFF.